This TCR beta chain was captured by sequencing in a study of T cell responses to AZD1222 COVID-19 vaccine. Produced via immunoSEQ multiplex PCR; TCRdb's table is partial and in-frame only. The table includes under 130,000 clones, 70% to 90% detected once. CDR1 is SQVTM and CDR2 is ANQGSEA in the germline V gene. Trimming cost V 6 bases and J 4 bases; bases outside gene matches: 5. The CDR3 totals 12 residues. The receptor comes from an adult in good health. The chain combines TRBV29-1 with TRBJ2-5, with 7 positions matching TRBD1. Sequenced material: peripheral blood, taken on day 0 of AZD1222 vaccination. The CDR3 here is CSVARDRETQYF. CDR3 nucleotide sequence: TGCAGCGTCGCCCGGGACAGAGAGACCCAGTACTTC.